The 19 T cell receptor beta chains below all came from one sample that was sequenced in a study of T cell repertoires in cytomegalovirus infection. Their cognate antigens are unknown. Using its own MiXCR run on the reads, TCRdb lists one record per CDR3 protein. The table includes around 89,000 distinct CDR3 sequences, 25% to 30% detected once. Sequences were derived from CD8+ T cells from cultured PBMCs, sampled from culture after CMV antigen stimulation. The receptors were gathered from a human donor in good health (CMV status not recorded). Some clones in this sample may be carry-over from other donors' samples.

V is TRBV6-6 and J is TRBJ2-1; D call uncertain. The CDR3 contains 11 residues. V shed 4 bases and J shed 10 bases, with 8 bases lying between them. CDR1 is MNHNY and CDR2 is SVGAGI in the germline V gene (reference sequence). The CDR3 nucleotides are TGTGCCAGCAGTTGGTCAATCGAGCAGTTCTTC. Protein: CASSWSIEQFF.

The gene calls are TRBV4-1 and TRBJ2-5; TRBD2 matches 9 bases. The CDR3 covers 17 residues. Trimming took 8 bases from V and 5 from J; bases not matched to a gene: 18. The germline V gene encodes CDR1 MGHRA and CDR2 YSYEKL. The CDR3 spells CASGGGLAGTKGETQYF. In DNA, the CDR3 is TGCGCCAGCGGCGGTGGGCTAGCGGGGACAAAGGGGGAGACCCAGTACTTC.

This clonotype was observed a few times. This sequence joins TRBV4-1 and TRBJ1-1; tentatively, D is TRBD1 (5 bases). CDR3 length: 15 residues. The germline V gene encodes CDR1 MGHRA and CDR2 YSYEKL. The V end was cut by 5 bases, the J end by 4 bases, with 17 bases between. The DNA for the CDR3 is TGCGCCAGCAGCTTCGACCCCCCGGGGGGCACTGAAGCTTTCTTT. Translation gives CASSFDPPGGTEAFF.

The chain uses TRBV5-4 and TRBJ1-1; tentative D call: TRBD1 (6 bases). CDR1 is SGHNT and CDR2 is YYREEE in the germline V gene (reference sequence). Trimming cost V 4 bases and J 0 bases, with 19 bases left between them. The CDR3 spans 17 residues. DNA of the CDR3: TGTGCCAGCAGCCCCGGGTACCAGGGGCTAATGAACACTGAAGCTTTCTTT. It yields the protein CASSPGYQGLMNTEAFF. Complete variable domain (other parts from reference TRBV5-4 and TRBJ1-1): ETGVTQSPTHLIKTRGQQVTLRCSSQSGHNTVSWYQQALGQGPQFIFQYYREEENGRGNFPPRFSGLQFPNYSSELNVNALELDDSALYLCASSPGYQGLMNTEAFFGQGTRLTVV.

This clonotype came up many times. The CDR3 nucleotides read TGTGCCAGCAGCTTAGCGCCCCAGGAGGCGACTGAAGCTTTCTTT. Translation: CASSLAPQEATEAFF. This rearrangement joins TRBV7-2 to TRBJ1-1; D unclear. V gave up 0 bases and J gave up 5 bases, with 13 bases separating them. The CDR3 is 15 amino acids. CDR1 SGHTA and CDR2 FQGNSA come from the germline V gene. Based on the CDR3 plus reference TRBV7-2 and TRBJ1-1, the full variable domain is GAGVSQSPSNKVTEKGKDVELRCDPISGHTALYWYRQSLGQGLEFLIYFQGNSAPDKSGLPSDRFSAERTGGSVSTLTIQRTQQEDSAVYLCASSLAPQEATEAFFGQGTRLTVV.

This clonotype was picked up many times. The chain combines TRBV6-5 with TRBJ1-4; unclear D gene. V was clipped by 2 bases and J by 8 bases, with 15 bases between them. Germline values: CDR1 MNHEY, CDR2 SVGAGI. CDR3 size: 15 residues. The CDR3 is CASSYAGGLDEKLFF. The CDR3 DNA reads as TGTGCCAGCAGTTACGCCGGAGGGCTAGACGAAAAACTGTTTTTT.

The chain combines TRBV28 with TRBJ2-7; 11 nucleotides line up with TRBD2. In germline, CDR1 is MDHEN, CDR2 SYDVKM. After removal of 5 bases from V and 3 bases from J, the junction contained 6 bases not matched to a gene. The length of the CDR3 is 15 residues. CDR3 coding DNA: TGTGCCAGCAGTCCTTCGACTAGCGGGATCTACGAGCAGTACTTC. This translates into CASSPSTSGIYEQYF.

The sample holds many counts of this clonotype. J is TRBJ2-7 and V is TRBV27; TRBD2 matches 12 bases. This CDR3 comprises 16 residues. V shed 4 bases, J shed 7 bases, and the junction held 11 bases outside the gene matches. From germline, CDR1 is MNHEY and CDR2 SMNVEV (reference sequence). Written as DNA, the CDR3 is TGTGCCAGCAGTTCTAGACTAGCGGGGGTTCTCGGGGAGCAGTACTTC. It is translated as CASSSRLAGVLGEQYF.

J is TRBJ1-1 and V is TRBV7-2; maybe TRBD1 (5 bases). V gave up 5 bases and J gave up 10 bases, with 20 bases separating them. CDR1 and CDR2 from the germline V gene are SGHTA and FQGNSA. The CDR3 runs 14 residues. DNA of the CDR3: TGTGCCAGCAGCCGGGACGAGGGGCCCAGGGTAGCTTTCTTT. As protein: CASSRDEGPRVAFF.

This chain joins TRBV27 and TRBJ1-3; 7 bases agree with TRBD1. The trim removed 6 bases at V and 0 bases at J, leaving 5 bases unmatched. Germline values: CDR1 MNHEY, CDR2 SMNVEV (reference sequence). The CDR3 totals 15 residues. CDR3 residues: CASSPGQISGNTIYF. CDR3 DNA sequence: TGTGCCAGCAGCCCGGGACAGATCTCTGGAAACACCATATATTTT.

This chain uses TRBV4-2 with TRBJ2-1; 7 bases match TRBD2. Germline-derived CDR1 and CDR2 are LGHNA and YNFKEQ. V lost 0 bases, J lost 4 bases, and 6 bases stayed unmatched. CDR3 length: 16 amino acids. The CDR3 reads CASSQEERDLYNEQFF. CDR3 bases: TGTGCCAGCAGCCAAGAGGAGCGGGACTTATACAATGAGCAGTTCTTC.

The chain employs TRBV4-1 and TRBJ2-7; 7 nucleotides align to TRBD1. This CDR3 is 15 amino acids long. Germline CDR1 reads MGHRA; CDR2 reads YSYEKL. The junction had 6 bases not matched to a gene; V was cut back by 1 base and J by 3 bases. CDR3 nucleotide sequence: TGCGCCAGCAGCCAAGTAATGGGACAGTACTACGAGCAGTACTTC. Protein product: CASSQVMGQYYEQYF.

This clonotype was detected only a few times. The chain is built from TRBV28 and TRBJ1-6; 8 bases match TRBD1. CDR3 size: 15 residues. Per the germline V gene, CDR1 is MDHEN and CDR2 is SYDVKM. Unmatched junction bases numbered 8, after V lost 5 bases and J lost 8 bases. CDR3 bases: TGTGCCAGCAGTCCAGGGGGCGCCGGGGATTCACCCCTCCACTTT. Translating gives CASSPGGAGDSPLHF.

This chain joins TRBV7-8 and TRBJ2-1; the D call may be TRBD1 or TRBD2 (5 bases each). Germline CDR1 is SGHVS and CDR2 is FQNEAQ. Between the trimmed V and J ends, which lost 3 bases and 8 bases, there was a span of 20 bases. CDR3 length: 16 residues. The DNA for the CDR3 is TGTGCCAGCAGCTTTCCTTCCGGGACCCCGGCGGATGAGCAGTTCTTC. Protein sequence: CASSFPSGTPADEQFF.

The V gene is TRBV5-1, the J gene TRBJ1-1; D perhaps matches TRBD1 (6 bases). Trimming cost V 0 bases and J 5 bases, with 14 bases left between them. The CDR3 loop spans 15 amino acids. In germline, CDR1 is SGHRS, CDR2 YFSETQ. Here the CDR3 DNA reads TGCGCCAGCAGCTTGGAGGGGGGCCCGGGTACTGAAGCTTTCTTT. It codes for CASSLEGGPGTEAFF.

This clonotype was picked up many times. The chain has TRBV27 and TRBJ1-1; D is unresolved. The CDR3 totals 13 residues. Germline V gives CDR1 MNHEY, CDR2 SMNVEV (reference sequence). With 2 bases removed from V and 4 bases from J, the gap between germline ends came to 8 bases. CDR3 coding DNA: TGTGCCAGCAGTTTAGGGAAAGGCACTGAAGCTTTCTTT. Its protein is CASSLGKGTEAFF.

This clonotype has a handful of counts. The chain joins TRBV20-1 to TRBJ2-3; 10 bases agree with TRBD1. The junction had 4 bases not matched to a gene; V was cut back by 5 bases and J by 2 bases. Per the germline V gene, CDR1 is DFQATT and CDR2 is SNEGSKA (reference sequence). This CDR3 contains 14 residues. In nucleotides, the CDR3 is TGCAGTGCTTCGACAGGGGGCTACACAGATACGCAGTATTTT. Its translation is CSASTGGYTDTQYF.

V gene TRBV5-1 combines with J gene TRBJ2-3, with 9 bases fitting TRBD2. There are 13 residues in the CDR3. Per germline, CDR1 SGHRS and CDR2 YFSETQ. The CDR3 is CAVAGAETDTQYF. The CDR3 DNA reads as TGCGCTGTAGCGGGGGCGGAAACAGATACGCAGTATTTT.

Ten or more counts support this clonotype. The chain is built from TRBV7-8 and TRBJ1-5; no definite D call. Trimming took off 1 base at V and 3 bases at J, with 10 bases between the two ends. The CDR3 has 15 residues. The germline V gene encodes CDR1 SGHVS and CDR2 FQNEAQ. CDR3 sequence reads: CASSLGPDSNQPQHF. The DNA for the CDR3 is TGTGCCAGCAGCTTAGGCCCTGATTCCAATCAGCCCCAGCATTTT. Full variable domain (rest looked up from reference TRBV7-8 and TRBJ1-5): GAGVSQSPRYKVAKRGQDVALRCDPISGHVSLFWYQQALGQGPEFLTYFQNEAQLDKSGLPSDRFFAERPEGSVSTLKIQRTQQEDSAVYLCASSLGPDSNQPQHFGDGTRLSIL.